This entry is about one T cell receptor (beta chain). Its matching antigen is unknown. This sample is part of a study of T cells expressing NK-cell markers. For the study at large: The TCR beta repertoires originated in sorted CD3+CD56+NKG2C+, CD3+CD56+NKG2C- and CD3+CD56-NKG2C+ T cells.

With the 5' RACE reads reprocessed, TCRdb shows one record per CDR3 protein and no DNA. This listing includes 300,000 or so distinct CDR3 sequences. General study results and limits: These same clonotypes (in a handful of donors) also led the CD3+CD56-NKG2C+ fraction. Whether the expanded NKG2C+ T cell clones recognized HCMV remained unclear.

The clonotype comes from a woman aged 18 to 75 in good health. The sequencing sample was made of blood T cells: a sorted CD56 or NKG2C T cell subset, CD4+ or CD8+ T cells, or bulk PBMC T cells (not recorded which).

The CDR3 sequence: CASSPWGPSRARRETQYF. This chain uses TRBV11-2 with TRBJ2-5; the D call from TCRdb, TRBD2, cannot be confirmed without DNA. The CDR3 is 18 amino acids. CDR1 is SGHAT, CDR2 FQNNGV, per germline.